The 10 T cell receptor beta chains in this list originate from one sample, sequenced in a study of shared clonotypes between healthy human individuals (TCRdb year 2020). For the CD8 naive samples, CD45RO-negative cells were positively selected for CCR7, yielding a CD45RA+CCR7+ population from which TemRA cells were excluded. The library was obtained by the immunoSEQ multiplex PCR assay. Not all clones reach the TCRdb copy of this immuneACCESS table, which keeps in-frame sequences only. Checked studies attribute under half of the gap to unresolved V genes and leave the rest unexplained. Recorded for this sample are over 750,000 clones; roughly 96% of them occurred a single time. Of the sample, around 0.21% is held by the ten largest clones. The source material was naive CD8+ T cells sorted from blood. The cell subset or site label, as the study defines it: CD45RA+CCR7+. These TCRs come from a man aged 25-45 years in good health.

V and J are TRBV13 and TRBJ2-6, with D perhaps matching TRBD2 (6 bases). This CDR3 is built from 18 residues. The V gene's germline CDR1 is PRHDT and CDR2 FYEKMQ (reference sequence). Trimming removed 5 bases from V and 0 bases from J, with 17 bases in between. The CDR3 protein is CASSPPGLSISGANVLTF. In DNA form, the CDR3 reads TGTGCCAGCAGCCCCCCGGGACTGTCTATCTCTGGGGCCAACGTCCTGACTTTC. Looking up the rest from reference TRBV13 and TRBJ2-6 gives the full variable domain: AAGVIQSPRHLIKEKRETATLKCYPIPRHDTVYWYQQGPGQDPQFLISFYEKMQSDKGSIPDRFSAQQFSDYHSELNMSSLELGDSALYFCASSPPGLSISGANVLTFGAGSRLTVL.

The gene calls are TRBV19 and TRBJ1-5; no clear D. CDR1 is LNHDA and CDR2 is SQIVND in the germline V gene (reference sequence). Trimming cost V 8 bases and J 0 bases, with 17 bases left between them. This CDR3 is 16 amino acids long. The CDR3 spells CASAPGKTYSNQPQHF. DNA of the CDR3: TGTGCCAGTGCCCCCGGGAAGACTTATAGCAATCAGCCCCAGCATTTT.

The chain is built from TRBV27 and TRBJ2-2; D gene unclear. The CDR3 contains 11 residues. The germline V gene has CDR1 MNHEY and CDR2 SMNVEV (reference sequence). V was shortened by 5 bases and J by 5 bases, with 3 bases between the two germline ends. The CDR3 bases are TGTGCCAGCAGTGCTACCGGGGAGCTGTTTTTT. This codes for CASSATGELFF.

Only one count was recorded for this clone. This chain joins TRBV15 and TRBJ2-5, with D perhaps matching TRBD2 (5 bases). The length of the CDR3 is 13 residues. From germline, CDR1 is LNHNV and CDR2 YYDKDF (reference sequence). Trimming cost V 9 bases and J 0 bases, with 11 bases left between them. The CDR3: CATAVEDQETQYF. The CDR3 coding sequence is TGTGCCACAGCCGTGGAGGACCAAGAGACCCAGTACTTC.

This chain joins TRBV2 and TRBJ2-3; D uncertain. V was shortened by 4 bases and J by 2 bases, with 7 bases between the two germline ends. CDR3 length equals 13 residues. Germline V lookup: CDR1 SNHLY, CDR2 FYNNEI. CDR3 amino acids: CASSGRITDTQYF. The CDR3 region has the DNA TGTGCCAGCAGTGGGCGCATCACAGATACGCAGTATTTT.

The chain recombines TRBV10-3 with TRBJ2-3; 7 nucleotides line up with TRBD1. CDR1 ENHRY and CDR2 SYGVKD come from the germline V gene. V shed 4 bases and J 3 bases; nucleotides not matched to a gene: 4. CDR3 length: 14 residues. Written as DNA, the CDR3 is TGTGCCATCAGTGGGGACAGTCTAACAGATACGCAGTATTTT. The encoded protein is CAISGDSLTDTQYF.

This chain uses TRBV30 with TRBJ2-2, with 8 positions matching TRBD1. Losses at the gene ends were 7 bases for V and 3 bases for J; bases not matched to a gene: 16. CDR3 length equals 17 residues. CDR1 GTSNPN and CDR2 SVGIG come from the germline V gene (reference sequence). This CDR3 is CASRWYPTGEDTGELFF. In DNA, the CDR3 is TGTGCCTCACGATGGTATCCGACAGGGGAGGACACCGGGGAGCTGTTTTTT.

The chain carries TRBV7-9 and TRBJ2-1, with TRBD1 matching over 9 bases. The length of the CDR3 is 15 residues. Germline values: CDR1 SEHNR, CDR2 FQNEAQ (reference sequence). After removal of 6 bases from V and 7 bases from J, the junction contained 10 bases not matched to a gene. CDR3 coding DNA: TGTGCCAGCAGGAAAGCCCGACAGGGGGGGAATGAGCAGTTCTTC. This encodes CASRKARQGGNEQFF.

This chain connects TRBV28 to TRBJ2-1; 9 bases line up with TRBD2. With 4 bases clipped from V and 4 bases from J, the junction kept 11 bases outside the gene matches. The CDR3 consists of 17 residues. Per germline, CDR1 MDHEN and CDR2 SYDVKM. In nucleotides, the CDR3 is TGTGCCAGCAGTTCACCGTCGGGACTAGCAGTATACAATGAGCAGTTCTTC. Residues: CASSSPSGLAVYNEQFF. Variable domain in full (rest from reference TRBV28 and TRBJ2-1): DVKVTQSSRYLVKRTGEKVFLECVQDMDHENMFWYRQDPGLGLRLIYFSYDVKMKEKGDIPEGYSVSREKKERFSLILESASTNQTSMYLCASSSPSGLAVYNEQFFGPGTRLTVL.

The rearrangement joins TRBV11-2 to TRBJ2-1; 9 bases map to TRBD2. The junction had 15 bases not matched to a gene; V was cut back by 2 bases and J by 4 bases. The germline V gene has CDR1 SGHAT and CDR2 FQNNGV. This CDR3 is 19 amino acids long. The CDR3 region is CASSLLGGLLAGFYNEQFF. The CDR3 nucleotides read TGTGCCAGCAGCTTATTGGGTGGGCTACTAGCGGGTTTTTACAATGAGCAGTTCTTC.